The T cell receptor (beta chain) under discussion was sequenced for a study of shared clonotypes between healthy human individuals (dated by TCRdb to between 2020 and 2021). Notes on the research overall: The cohort included three men and a couple of women between 18 and 49 years of age. Per donor, leukapheresis produced somewhere between about 0.9 and 9.5 billion PBMCs. To estimate repertoire size and how much clonotype sharing occurs between individuals, the study deeply sequenced the blood TCR repertoires of several healthy adults. For each donor, three plates each were used for CD4 naive and CD4 memory, two plates were used for CD8 naive, and one plate was used for CD8 memory. To increase sequencing depth and limit assay-specific biases, TCR repertoire library preparation and sequencing were carried out by different laboratories using diverse techniques. The paper as a whole reports these results and caveats: Sampling was restricted to blood, and TCR repertoires in tissue are likely to differ from TCR repertoires in blood. The genetic and exposure-history diversity represented was limited by the small number of donors. Based on pairwise subsampling, the degree of clonotype sharing among donors was expected to be affected by sequencing depth. Around 5% of naive CD4, more than 3% of naive CD8, around 2.3% of memory CD4, and around 0.42% of memory CD8 clonotypes were shared across several donors. Naive subsets generally had larger estimated clonotype richness than memory subsets. Incomplete sequencing was indicated by rarefaction of sorted-subset datasets, despite the large sequencing depth. Compared with non-shared clonotypes, clonotypes shared by all four sorted-subset donors had higher generation probabilities.

CD8 naive samples were obtained by positive selection for CCR7 among CD45RO-negative cells, yielding a CD45RA+CCR7+ population from which TemRA cells were excluded. The donors were healthy, HIV-negative adults who had no recently reported acute infections or vaccinations. All donors were Caucasian adults living in Nashville, Tennessee, USA. Blood was obtained by leukapheresis, after which PBMCs were separated by Ficoll-Histopaque density gradient centrifugation and cryopreserved in liquid nitrogen vapor phase. Analytical flow cytometry was used to check the purity and quantity of every magnetically sorted T cell population. Genomic DNA was isolated from every sorted fraction and measured by UV absorbance on a Nanodrop 2000c. Using the deep immunoSEQ assay, TCR CDR3 regions were amplified from genomic DNA by multiplex PCR. Extracted genomic DNA from each cell subset was distributed evenly across all wells of several immunoSEQ 96-well plates, and each plate was treated as a replicate. Each replicate PCR for sorted subsets received around 210 ng genomic DNA, equal to 28,000 or so T cell genomes. Purified libraries were measured with a Qubit 3.0 fluorometer, size-checked on a Bioanalyzer 2100, and measured again with the KAPA Library Quantification kit. A separate single-read 150-cycle Illumina NextSeq 550 flow cell was used to sequence each immunoSEQ 96-well plate. The original methods were these. Because the immunoSEQ output included only junctional sequences and no quality scores, the filtering could not be the same as the filtering used for full-length reads. To assign V/J genes and CDR3, sequences were annotated against IMGT germline references using PyIR, a Python wrapper for IgBLAST v1.9. Any read was removed if the V/J assignment was weak (E-value above 1e-6), the CDR3 was missing, or the read contained stop codons, out-of-frame junctions, or ambiguous translated residues. V3J clonotypes were defined by identical inferred V gene, J gene, and CDR3 amino acid sequence. Percentage overlap between repertoires was computed as shared unique clonotypes divided by the size of the smaller repertoire. RTK rarefaction, the Chao1 estimator, and Recon v2.1 estimates of unobserved clonotypes were used to assess repertoire richness. OLGA was used to compute generation probabilities for all TCRbeta clonotypes that the gDNA method yielded from a few donors. Here the immuneACCESS table is served through TCRdb, limited to in-frame sequences with V and J called. Missing clones are a known gap in these copies; in checked studies unresolved V genes cover under half, and the rest lacks a known reason. From that table come the V and J calls and clone size; the DNA was used to work out D and trimming. For this sample the table gives some 2,000,000 clones, of which roughly 95% were detected only once. The ten largest clones add up to about 1.1% of the sample.

Concerning this clone: Its antigen is still unknown. No much larger clonotype is one base removed from it; base qualities were not supplied.

According to the germline V gene, CDR1 reads SGHRS and CDR2 reads YFSETQ. Deletion took 4 bases off V and 3 bases off J, with a span of 24 bases between the germline ends. The CDR3 holds 18 amino acids from the cysteine to the phenylalanine. This entry keeps only the CDR3 DNA: 54 bases, framed from base 1. The chain links TRBV5-1 with TRBJ2-3; the D gene assignment is ambiguous. Material: naive CD8+ T cells sorted from blood. The cell subset or site tag for this specimen amounts to: CD45RA+CCR7+. The sequence derives from a man aged 18 to 29 in good health. The DNA sequence is TGCGCCAGCAGCCCGGGTGTAACTGCTGCGGATAAAACAGATACGCAGTATTTT. It encodes CASSPGVTAADKTDTQYF. The entire variable domain, with the stretches around the CDR3 drawn from the reference TRBV5-1 and TRBJ2-3 proteins, is KAGVTQTPRYLIKTRGQQVTLSCSPISGHRSVSWYQQTPGQGLQFLFEYFSETQRNKGNFPGRFSGRQFSNSRSEMNVSTLELGDSALYLCASSPGVTAADKTDTQYFGPGTRLTVL.